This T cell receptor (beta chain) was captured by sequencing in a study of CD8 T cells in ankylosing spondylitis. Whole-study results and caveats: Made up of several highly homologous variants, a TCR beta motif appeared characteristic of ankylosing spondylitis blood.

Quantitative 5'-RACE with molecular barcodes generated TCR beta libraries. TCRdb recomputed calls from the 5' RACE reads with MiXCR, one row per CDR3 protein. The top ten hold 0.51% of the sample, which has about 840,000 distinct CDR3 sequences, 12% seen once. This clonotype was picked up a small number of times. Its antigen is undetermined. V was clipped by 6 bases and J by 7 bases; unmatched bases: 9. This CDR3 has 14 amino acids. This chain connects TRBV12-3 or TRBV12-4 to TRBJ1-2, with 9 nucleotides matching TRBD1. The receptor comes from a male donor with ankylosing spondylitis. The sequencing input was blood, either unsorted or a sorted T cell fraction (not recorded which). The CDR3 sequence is CASSMGQGIGGYTF. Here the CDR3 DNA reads TGTGCCAGCAGCATGGGACAGGGTATTGGTGGCTACACCTTC.